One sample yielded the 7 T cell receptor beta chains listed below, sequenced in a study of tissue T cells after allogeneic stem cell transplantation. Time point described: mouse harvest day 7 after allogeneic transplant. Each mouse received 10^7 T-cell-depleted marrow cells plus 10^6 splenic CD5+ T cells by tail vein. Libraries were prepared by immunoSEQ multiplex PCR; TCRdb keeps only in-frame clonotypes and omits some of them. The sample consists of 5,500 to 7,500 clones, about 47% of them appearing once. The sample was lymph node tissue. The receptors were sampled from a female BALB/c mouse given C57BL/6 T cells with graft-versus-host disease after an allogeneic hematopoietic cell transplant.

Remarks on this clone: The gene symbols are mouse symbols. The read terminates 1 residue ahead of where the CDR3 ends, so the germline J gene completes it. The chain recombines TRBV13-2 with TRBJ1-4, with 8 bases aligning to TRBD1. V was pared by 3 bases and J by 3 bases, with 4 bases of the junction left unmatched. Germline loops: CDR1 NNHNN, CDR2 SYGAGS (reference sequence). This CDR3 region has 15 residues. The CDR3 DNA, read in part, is TGTGCCAGCGGTGGTCCGGGACAGGCCAACGAAAGATTATTT. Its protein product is CASGGPGQANERLF. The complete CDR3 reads CASGGPGQANERLFF.

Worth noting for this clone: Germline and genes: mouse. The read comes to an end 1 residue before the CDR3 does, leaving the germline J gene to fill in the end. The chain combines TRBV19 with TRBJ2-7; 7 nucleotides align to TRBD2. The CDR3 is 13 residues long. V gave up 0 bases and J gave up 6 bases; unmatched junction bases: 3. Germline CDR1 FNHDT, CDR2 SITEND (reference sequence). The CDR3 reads CASSIGGGIEQYF. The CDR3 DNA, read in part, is TGTGCCAGCAGTATAGGGGGGGGGATTGAACAGTAC. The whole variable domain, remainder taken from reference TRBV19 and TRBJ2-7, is GGIITQTPKFLIGQEGQKLTLKCQQNFNHDTMYWYRQDSGKGLRLIYYSITENDLQKGDLSEGYDASREKKSSFSLTVTSAQKNEMAVFLCASSIGGGIEQYFGPGTRLTVL.

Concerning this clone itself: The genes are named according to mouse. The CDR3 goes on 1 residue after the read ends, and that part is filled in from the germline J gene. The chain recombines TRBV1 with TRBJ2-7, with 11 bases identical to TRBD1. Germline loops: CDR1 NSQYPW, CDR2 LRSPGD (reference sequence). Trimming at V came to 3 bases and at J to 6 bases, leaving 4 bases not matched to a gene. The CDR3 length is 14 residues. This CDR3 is CTCSARDRGSEQYF. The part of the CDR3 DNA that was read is TGCACCTGCAGTGCCCGGGACAGGGGGTCTGAACAGTAC.

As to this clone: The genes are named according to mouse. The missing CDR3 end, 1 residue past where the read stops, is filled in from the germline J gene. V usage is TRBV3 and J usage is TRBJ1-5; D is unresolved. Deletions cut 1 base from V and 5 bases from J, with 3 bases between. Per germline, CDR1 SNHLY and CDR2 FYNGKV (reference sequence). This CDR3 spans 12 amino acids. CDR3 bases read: TGTGCCAGCAGCTTAGTAGACCAGGCTCCGCTT. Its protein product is CASSLVDQAPL. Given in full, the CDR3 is CASSLVDQAPLF.

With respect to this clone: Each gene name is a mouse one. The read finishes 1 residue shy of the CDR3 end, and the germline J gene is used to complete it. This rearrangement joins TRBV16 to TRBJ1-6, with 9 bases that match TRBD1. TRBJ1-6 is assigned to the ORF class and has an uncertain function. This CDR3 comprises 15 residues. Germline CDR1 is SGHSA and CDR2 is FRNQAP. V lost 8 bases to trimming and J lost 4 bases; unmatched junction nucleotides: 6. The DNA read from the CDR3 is TGTGCAAGCGCCTCAGGGACAGGGTATAATTCGCCCCTCTAC. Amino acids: CASASGTGYNSPLY. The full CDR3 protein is CASASGTGYNSPLYF.

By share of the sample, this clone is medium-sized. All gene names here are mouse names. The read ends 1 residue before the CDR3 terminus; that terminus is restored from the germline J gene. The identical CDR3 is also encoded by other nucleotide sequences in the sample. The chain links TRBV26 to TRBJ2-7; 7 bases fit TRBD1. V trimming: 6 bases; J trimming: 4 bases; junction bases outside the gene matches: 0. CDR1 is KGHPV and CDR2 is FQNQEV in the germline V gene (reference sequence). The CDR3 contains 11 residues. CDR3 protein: CASRGQYEQYF. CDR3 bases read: TGTGCCAGCAGGGGACAGTATGAACAGTAC.

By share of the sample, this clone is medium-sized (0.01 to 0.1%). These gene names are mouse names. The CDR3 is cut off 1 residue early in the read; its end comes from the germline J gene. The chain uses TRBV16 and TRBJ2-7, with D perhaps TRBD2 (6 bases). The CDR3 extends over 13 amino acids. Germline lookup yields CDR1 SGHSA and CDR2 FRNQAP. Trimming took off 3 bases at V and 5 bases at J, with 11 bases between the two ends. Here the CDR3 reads CASSLGGSHEQYF. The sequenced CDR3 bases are TGTGCAAGCAGCTTGGGGGGTAGCCATGAACAGTAC.